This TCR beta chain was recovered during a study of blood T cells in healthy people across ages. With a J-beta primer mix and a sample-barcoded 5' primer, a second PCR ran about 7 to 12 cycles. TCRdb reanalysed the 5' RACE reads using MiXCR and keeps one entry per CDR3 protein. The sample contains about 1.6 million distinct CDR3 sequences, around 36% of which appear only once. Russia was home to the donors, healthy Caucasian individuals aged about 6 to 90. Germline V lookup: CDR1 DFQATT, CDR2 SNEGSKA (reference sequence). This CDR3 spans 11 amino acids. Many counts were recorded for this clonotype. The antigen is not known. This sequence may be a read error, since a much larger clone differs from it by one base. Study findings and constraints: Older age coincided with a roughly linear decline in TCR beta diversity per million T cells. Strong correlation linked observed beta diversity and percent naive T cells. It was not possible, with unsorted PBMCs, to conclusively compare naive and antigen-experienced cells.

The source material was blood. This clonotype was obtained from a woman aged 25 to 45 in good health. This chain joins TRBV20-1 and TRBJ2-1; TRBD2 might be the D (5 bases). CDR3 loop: CRAGLYNEQFF. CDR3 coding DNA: TGCAGGGCTGGACTGTACAATGAGCAGTTCTTC.